The sequence of this T cell receptor (beta chain) was determined in a study of OX40 agonist ivuxolimab in advanced cancers. Only in-frame clones appear in the TCRdb table, and some are missing; sequencing was by immunoSEQ multiplex PCR. In the table there are about 80,000 clones, roughly 81% of which are singletons. The CDR3 length is 14 residues. Per germline, CDR1 MDHEN and CDR2 SYDVKM. V lost 1 base and J 6 bases, leaving 12 bases between the germline ends. Source: CD4+ or CD8+ T cells sorted from blood, taken in a trial of the OX40 agonist ivuxolimab. This clonotype originated in an adult with an advanced solid tumor such as melanoma, head and neck, liver or kidney cancer. This chain links TRBV28 with TRBJ1-2; D not resolved. DNA of the CDR3: TGTGCCAGCAGTTTATTGCTGGCGGGGAATGGCTACACCTTC. It translates to CASSLLLAGNGYTF.